This T cell receptor (beta chain) comes out of a study of identical twins. TCRdb processed the 5' RACE reads anew with MiXCR; each CDR3 protein has one entry. The sample lists 550,000 to 700,000 distinct CDR3 sequences, 20% to 25% occurring once. Trimming pared 5 bases from V and 0 bases from J, leaving 7 bases between. The CDR3 has 14 amino acids. A further study also used this sample, focusing on T cells expressing NK-cell markers.

The sequence came from a woman under 30 in good health. The sequenced sample was PBMCs. The chain joins TRBV12-3 or TRBV12-4 to TRBJ2-2; no clear D. As DNA, the CDR3 is TGTGCCAGCAGTCGGCCTACGAACACCGGGGAGCTGTTTTTT. This sequence encodes CASSRPTNTGELFF.